Here is one T cell receptor (beta chain) with its context. This CDR3 has 14 residues. CDR1 and CDR2 (germline): MNHEY, SMNVEV (reference sequence). The V and J ends lost 9 bases and 1 base respectively, with 15 bases between them. Treatment: oral pan-JAK inhibitor, 5-10 mg twice daily. Sequencing used cDNA as its template, made by extracting RNA and reverse transcribing it. Data came from immunoSEQ multiplex PCR; TCRdb stores just in-frame clones and leaves some out. The data show approximately 180,000 clones, with 53% seen just once and 11% held by the top ten. This sample is part of a study of CD8+ T cells in alopecia areata. On the study more broadly: Oral tofacitinib (5 to 10 mg twice daily) was administered to treated patients.

Material: CD8+ T cells sorted from blood, obtained at week 24, from a patient treated with tofacitinib. The chain uses TRBV27 and TRBJ1-2; D uncertain. The origin of this receptor is a human donor with alopecia areata. The CDR3 protein is CASSPLGSNYGYTF. The CDR3 DNA sequence: TGTGCCAGTTCACCTCTAGGGAGTAACTATGGCTACACCTTC.